These 17 T cell receptor beta chains were sequenced from one sample in a study of graft-versus-host responses after intestinal transplantation. Assay used: immunoSEQ multiplex PCR; TCRdb lists only in-frame clones, some missing. The data contain roughly 60,000 clones, roughly 90% of them seen just once; the ten biggest clones take up 1.6%. The source was PBMCs, collected 26 days after transplant. The source is a human patient who received an intestinal transplant, so some T cells may come from the graft donor.

The chain combines TRBV10-1 with TRBJ2-3, with TRBD2 identical over 11 bases. The CDR3 loop spans 16 amino acids. The germline CDR1 and CDR2 sequences are WNHNN and SYGVQD (reference sequence). V lost 2 bases and J lost 7; bases outside the gene matches: 8. DNA of the CDR3: TGCGCCAGCAGTGAGAGCCCTAGCGGGAGGATGAATACGCAGTATTTT. Its translation: CASSESPSGRMNTQYF.

This sequence joins TRBV5-6 and TRBJ2-1; maybe TRBD2 (6 bases). V dropped 2 bases and J dropped 5 bases, with 11 bases sitting between them. Per the germline V gene, CDR1 is SGHDT and CDR2 is YYEEEE. The CDR3 runs 14 residues. CDR3 region: CASSFRGFNNEQFF. CDR3 coding DNA: TGTGCCAGCAGCTTCCGGGGGTTTAACAATGAGCAGTTCTTC.

This chain connects TRBV6-1 to TRBJ1-5, with no clear D. This CDR3 has 15 amino acids. Germline lookup yields CDR1 MNHNS and CDR2 SASEGT. Trimming shortened V by 6 bases and J by 1 base, and 13 bases separated the two germline ends. The CDR3 loop is CASREQRGSNQPQHF. In DNA form, the CDR3 reads TGTGCCAGCAGAGAGCAACGGGGAAGCAATCAGCCCCAGCATTTT.

This clone appeared a few times. The rearrangement joins TRBV7-2 to TRBJ1-6; D call uncertain. CDR3 length: 13 residues. Trimming shortened V by 7 bases and J by 9 bases, and 13 bases separated the two germline ends. Germline V lookup: CDR1 SGHTA, CDR2 FQGNSA. The CDR3 nucleotides read TGTGCCAGCATCCAAACGCCGGGTTCACCCCTCCACTTT. Translated: CASIQTPGSPLHF.

The chain recombines TRBV28 with TRBJ2-6; D unresolved. Deletions cut 3 bases from V and 2 bases from J, with 8 bases between. Germline V CDR1 and CDR2: MDHEN, SYDVKM. The CDR3 contains 15 residues. In nucleotides, the CDR3 is TGTGCCAGCAGTTTCGACAACCCTGGGGCCAACGTCCTGACTTTC. Encoded protein: CASSFDNPGANVLTF.

The rearrangement joins TRBV13 to TRBJ2-7; 7 bases map to TRBD1. V trimming: 0 bases; J trimming: 4 bases; junction bases outside the gene matches: 15. CDR1 is PRHDT, CDR2 FYEKMQ, per germline (reference sequence). The CDR3 runs to 18 residues. The CDR3 nucleotides are TGTGCCAGCAGCTTAGGCATGGGAGAACAGGGGTTGGAGTACGAGCAGTACTTC. Its translation is CASSLGMGEQGLEYEQYF.

This clone appeared once. The chain joins TRBV5-5 to TRBJ2-1; 7 bases match TRBD1. V gave up 0 bases and J gave up 8 bases; unmatched junction bases: 5. Germline V gene data show CDR1 as SGHKS and CDR2 as YYEKEE (reference sequence). The CDR3 spans 14 residues. CDR3 amino acids: CASSLDRGADEQFF. The CDR3 coding sequence is TGTGCCAGCAGCTTGGACAGGGGCGCGGATGAGCAGTTCTTC.

This clone has only a few counts. The chain combines TRBV4-2 with TRBJ1-5; D possibly corresponds to TRBD1 (6 bases). Germline V CDR1 and CDR2: LGHNA, YNFKEQ. The CDR3 is made up of 15 amino acids. V was trimmed by 4 bases and J by 5 bases, leaving 15 bases between them. The DNA for the CDR3 is TGTGCCAGCAGCCTGAATGTGGGGGCGGATCAGCCCCAGCATTTT. Protein sequence: CASSLNVGADQPQHF.

The rearrangement joins TRBV25-1 to TRBJ2-5, with D hard to call. V lost 1 base to trimming and J lost 2 bases, with 5 bases between them. CDR3 length equals 13 residues. CDR1 MGHDK and CDR2 SYGVNS come from the germline V gene. The CDR3 region is CASSESLQETQYF. Here the CDR3 DNA reads TGTGCCAGCAGTGAATCCCTTCAAGAGACCCAGTACTTC.

V is TRBV9 and J is TRBJ2-3; 9 bases match TRBD2. Trimming removed 0 bases from V and 5 bases from J; junction bases left unmatched: 10. The germline CDR1 and CDR2 sequences are SGDLS and YYNGEE. The CDR3 contains 17 residues. The CDR3 DNA reads TGTGCCAGCAGCGTAGGAAAGCGGGGGGCGCTATTAGATACGCAGTATTTT. It codes for CASSVGKRGALLDTQYF.

The V gene is TRBV27, the J gene TRBJ2-7; D not resolved. The CDR3 totals 17 residues. Germline CDR1 reads MNHEY; CDR2 reads SMNVEV (reference sequence). Trimming removed 5 bases from V and 6 bases from J, with 26 bases in between. The CDR3 DNA is TGTGCCAGCAGTCCCACCGTCGAGATGACAACCCTTAGCGAGCAGTACTTC. Amino acids: CASSPTVEMTTLSEQYF.

The chain combines TRBV7-3 with TRBJ2-3; TRBD2 matches at 8 bases. V dropped 4 bases and J dropped 3; count of bases not matched to a gene: 6. CDR3 length equals 15 residues. CDR1 is SGHTA and CDR2 is FQGTGA in the germline V gene. The CDR3 DNA is TGTGCCAGCAGCTATGGACTAGCCTTTACAGATACGCAGTATTTT. It specifies CASSYGLAFTDTQYF.

The CDR3 bases are TGTGCCAGCAGTTCCGGCCGGGGGGACCAGCCCCAGCATTTT. Translated, it gives CASSSGRGDQPQHF. The chain carries TRBV6-6 and TRBJ1-5, with a tentative D call TRBD1 (5 bases). This CDR3 has 14 residues. Between the trimmed V and J ends, which lost 4 bases and 7 bases, there was a span of 14 bases. The germline gives CDR1 MNHNY, CDR2 SVGAGI (reference sequence).

Here the CDR3 DNA reads TGCGCCAGCAGCCAGCCGCCGGGACAGCACTATGGCTACACCTTC. Its protein product is CASSQPPGQHYGYTF. The J gene is TRBJ1-2, the V gene TRBV4-1; 7 nucleotides agree with TRBD1. Germline-derived CDR1 and CDR2 are MGHRA and YSYEKL. The length of the CDR3 is 15 residues. The V segment lost 3 bases and the J segment 3 bases; nucleotides outside the gene matches: 7.

The V call is TRBV2, the J call TRBJ2-4; D possibly corresponds to TRBD1 (6 bases). The CDR3 runs to 14 residues. Germline CDR1 and CDR2: SNHLY and FYNNEI. Trimming stripped 2 bases from V and 1 base from J, with 6 bases between. The CDR3 region is CASSEQGAKNIQYF. Here the CDR3 DNA reads TGTGCCAGCAGTGAACAGGGGGCCAAAAACATTCAGTACTTC. Drawing the rest from reference TRBV2 and TRBJ2-4, the complete variable domain is EPEVTQTPSHQVTQMGQEVILRCVPISNHLYFYWYRQILGQKVEFLVSFYNNEISEKSEIFDDQFSVERPDGSNFTLKIRSTKLEDSAMYFCASSEQGAKNIQYFGAGTRLSVL.

The gene calls are TRBV19 and TRBJ2-7; perhaps TRBD1 as D (5 bases). The germline V gene has CDR1 LNHDA and CDR2 SQIVND (reference sequence). Trimming removed 4 bases from V and 0 bases from J, with 16 bases in between. This CDR3 is 16 amino acids long. CDR3 DNA: TGTGCCAGTAGTAAGGGCACAGGTCACAGCTCCTACGAGCAGTACTTC. Translated, it gives CASSKGTGHSSYEQYF.

The chain combines TRBV7-3 with TRBJ2-3; TRBD1 aligns across 7 bases. This CDR3 contains 15 residues. The V gene's germline CDR1 is SGHTA and CDR2 FQGTGA. Trimming at V came to 2 bases and at J to 4 bases, leaving 6 bases not matched to a gene. CDR3 loop: CASSLGGQGADTQYF. In nucleotides, the CDR3 is TGTGCCAGCAGCTTAGGCGGTCAGGGGGCAGATACGCAGTATTTT.